These 5 T cell receptor beta chains were all obtained from the same sample, sequenced in a study of PD-1 blockade in mismatch repair-deficient tumors. TCRdb's copy holds only in-frame clones and misses some; the assay was immunoSEQ multiplex PCR. This repertoire shows roughly 120,000 clones, more than 70% found once; its top ten account for about 10%. Sequencing was performed on peripheral blood, taken 72 weeks after starting pembrolizumab. Receptor source: an adult with mismatch repair-deficient cancer.

This clone was counted a single time. Written as DNA, the CDR3 is TGTGCCAGCTCACCGACTAGCGGGAAGAACATTCAGTACTTC. Translated: CASSPTSGKNIQYF. The chain recombines TRBV18 with TRBJ2-4; 11 bases agree with TRBD2. After removal of 3 bases from V and 7 bases from J, the junction contained 2 bases not matched to a gene. The CDR3 has 14 amino acids. Per germline, CDR1 KGHSH and CDR2 LQKENI.

V and J are TRBV10-2 and TRBJ2-1; 12 nucleotides match TRBD2. J gave up 5 bases and V 4 bases, and 6 bases lay outside the gene matches. Germline loops: CDR1 WSHSY, CDR2 SAAADI. The CDR3 extends over 16 amino acids. The CDR3 DNA reads TGCGCCAGCAGTGGCCCAGCTAGCGGGAGGGACAATGAGCAGTTCTTC. Translating it yields CASSGPASGRDNEQFF.

The chain couples TRBV6-5 to TRBJ2-7, with TRBD2 as a possible D gene (5 bases). Trimming left V 3 bases short and J 4 bases short, with 13 bases between. Germline loops: CDR1 MNHEY, CDR2 SVGAGI. The CDR3 extends over 14 amino acids. The CDR3 DNA follows: TGTGCCAGCAGTTATCTCCGGGGTCGGTACGAGCAGTACTTC. This codes for CASSYLRGRYEQYF.

The J gene is TRBJ1-1, the V gene TRBV27, with D possibly being TRBD1 (6 bases). Trimming shortened V by 7 bases and J by 5 bases, and 17 bases separated the two germline ends. The CDR3 has 14 residues. CDR1 and CDR2 (germline): MNHEY, SMNVEV (reference sequence). CDR3 sequence (DNA): TGTGCCAGCACCCGAAACCTAGGGGGAACTGAAGCTTTCTTT. Amino acid sequence: CASTRNLGGTEAFF.

This chain uses TRBV27 with TRBJ2-7; 7 bases align to TRBD2. The length of the CDR3 is 14 residues. Germline values: CDR1 MNHEY, CDR2 SMNVEV (reference sequence). V shed 2 bases and J 2 bases; nucleotides not matched to a gene: 3. CDR3 region: CASSLGGGPYEQYF. The CDR3 DNA is TGTGCCAGCAGTTTAGGGGGGGGACCCTACGAGCAGTACTTC.